Described below is a single T cell receptor (beta chain) sequence and its context. This entry belongs to a study of blood T cell repertoires in COVID-19. Method: immunoSEQ multiplex PCR; TCRdb's copy keeps in-frame clones and lacks some. The table shows about 200,000 clones, with around 80% occurring only once. V lost 0 bases to trimming and J lost 2 bases, with 8 bases between them. The CDR3 totals 14 residues. Germline V gives CDR1 SGHRS, CDR2 YFSETQ. This sequence joins TRBV5-1 and TRBJ1-2, with D tentatively TRBD1 (6 bases). Sequencing input: peripheral blood. This receptor was identified in a human donor in a cohort sampled during active COVID-19. The DNA of the CDR3 is TGCGCCAGCAGCTTGGAGGGGGTGAACTATGGCTACACCTTC. Protein: CASSLEGVNYGYTF.